The rows below give T cell receptor beta chains drawn from one sample of a study of Ad26.COV2.S vaccination and SARS-CoV-2 variants. Some clones are missing from TCRdb's copy, which holds only in-frame ones; the method was immunoSEQ multiplex PCR. The sample holds around 300,000 clones, about 87% seen once. This specimen consisted of peripheral blood, obtained in a trial of Ad26.COV2.S vaccine versus placebo. These receptors originate from a person aged 18-60 years who received the Ad26.COV2.S COVID-19 vaccine or a placebo. CDR3s include the opening cysteine and the closing phenylalanine or tryptophan. A D gene is named only where the DNA matches it firmly. A clone size is listed for some rows: how often the clone was seen (once, few, many), or a class if it is expanded.

J gene | V gene | D gene | clone size | CDR3 length | CDR3 DNA | CDR3 protein
TRBJ1-1 | TRBV7-2 | . | . | 16 | TGTGCCAGCAGCCCCATGACGGGCACTATGAACACTGAAGCTTTCTTT | CASSPMTGTMNTEAFF
TRBJ2-5 | TRBV5-1 | . | . | 13 | TGCGCCAGCAGCCCGGACCCAGCGGAGACCCAGTACTTC | CASSPDPAETQYF
TRBJ1-4 | TRBV2 | TRBD1 | . | 15 | TGTGCCAGCAGTGAAACAGGGGAGCCTAATGAAAAACTGTTTTTT | CASSETGEPNEKLFF
TRBJ2-3 | TRBV5-1 | . | . | 14 | TGCGCCAGCCACTTTTCGGGGGAGACAGATACGCAGTATTTT | CASHFSGETDTQYF
TRBJ1-2 | TRBV6-5 | . | once | 13 | TGTGCCAGCAGGCGGGACGGGCAAGGAGGCTACACCTTC | CASRRDGQGGYTF
TRBJ1-1 | TRBV11-3 | TRBD1 | . | 13 | TGTGCCAGCAGCTTAGGTGGGACAGGGGGAGCTTTCTTT | CASSLGGTGGAFF
TRBJ1-2 | TRBV5-1 | TRBD1 | . | 16 | TGCGCCAGCAGCTCGGGACAGGGGGCAGGTTCTGATGGCTACACCTTC | CASSSGQGAGSDGYTF
TRBJ1-5 | TRBV27 | . | . | 15 | TGTGCCAGCAGACCGGGGGGGGCCATTGGGCAGCCCCAGCATTTT | CASRPGGAIGQPQHF
TRBJ2-2 | TRBV4-2 | TRBD1 | . | 14 | TGTGCCAGCAGCCGGACAGGGAACACCGGGGAGCTGTTTTTT | CASSRTGNTGELFF
TRBJ2-1 | TRBV2 | . | . | 15 | TGTGCCAGCAGCTTGGTTGGGCAGGTCTACAATGAGCAGTTCTTC | CASSLVGQVYNEQFF
TRBJ2-5 | TRBV7-9 | . | . | 14 | TGTGCCAGCAGCTTAAGGACTAATAAAGAGACCCAGTACTTC | CASSLRTNKETQYF
TRBJ1-1 | TRBV28 | TRBD1 | . | 15 | TGTGCCAGCAGTCCAAACGACAGGGGGATTACTGAAGCTTTCTTT | CASSPNDRGITEAFF
TRBJ2-1 | TRBV10-3 | . | . | 17 | TGTGCCATCAGTGAGGATACGGCCCAAAGGGTCTACAATGAGCAGTTCTTC | CAISEDTAQRVYNEQFF
TRBJ1-4 | TRBV7-6 | . | once | 13 | TGTGCCAGCAGTTTGACGGGGCATGAAAAACTGTTTTTT | CASSLTGHEKLFF
TRBJ2-2 | TRBV4-3 | TRBD1 | . | 17 | TGCGCCAGCAGCCAAGATCTGACAGGGGCGAACACCGGGGAGCTGTTTTTT | CASSQDLTGANTGELFF
TRBJ1-5 | TRBV19 | . | once | 14 | TGTGCCAGTACCCCGGACAGAGACAATCAGCCCCAGCATTTT | CASTPDRDNQPQHF
TRBJ1-5 | TRBV5-1 | TRBD1 | . | 15 | TGCGCCAGCAGCCCCGGGACAGTTAGCAATCAGCCCCAGCATTTT | CASSPGTVSNQPQHF
TRBJ1-3 | TRBV4-3 | . | . | 15 | TGCGCCAGCAGCCAAGACCGGGTAGGCCGAAACACCATATATTTT | CASSQDRVGRNTIYF
TRBJ2-5 | TRBV18 | . | . | 14 | TGTGCCAGCTCACCACCAACGTACCAAGAGACCCAGTACTTC | CASSPPTYQETQYF
TRBJ2-3 | TRBV19 | . | . | 17 | TGTGCCAGTAGTACTCCGGTAGGGGTGGAAGGCACAGATACGCAGTATTTT | CASSTPVGVEGTDTQYF
TRBJ1-1 | TRBV7-6 | . | . | 16 | TGTGCCAGCAGCTTATACCCGCAGGGATTGAACACTGAAGCTTTCTTT | CASSLYPQGLNTEAFF
TRBJ2-3 | TRBV5-6 | . | once | 13 | TGTGCCAGCAGCTTACCCGGGGGAGATACGCAGTATTTT | CASSLPGGDTQYF
TRBJ2-1 | TRBV11-3 | TRBD2 | . | 13 | TGTGCCAGCAGCTTAGTAGCGGGGGGTACTCAGTTCTTC | CASSLVAGGTQFF
TRBJ2-3 | TRBV6-4 | TRBD2 | few | 15 | TGTGCCAGCAGCCCTACTAGCGGAGGCACAGATACGCAGTATTTT | CASSPTSGGTDTQYF
TRBJ2-1 | TRBV6-5 | . | . | 14 | TGTGCCAGCAGGCGTCTTGGCGCCTACAATGAGCAGTTCTTC | CASRRLGAYNEQFF
TRBJ1-2 | TRBV7-3 | . | . | 14 | TGTGCCAGCAGCTTTAACAGGGACAACTATGGCTACACCTTC | CASSFNRDNYGYTF
TRBJ1-5 | TRBV5-4 | TRBD1 | . | 14 | TGTGCCAGCAGCCGACAGGGGCGAAATCAGCCCCAGCATTTT | CASSRQGRNQPQHF
TRBJ2-7 | TRBV9 | TRBD1 | . | 15 | TGTGCCAGCAGCGCCGGGAACAGGGGGTACTACGAGCAGTACTTC | CASSAGNRGYYEQYF
TRBJ1-1 | TRBV6-5 | TRBD1 | . | 13 | TGTGCCAGCAGCTCGACACAGGGGACCGAAGCTTTCTTT | CASSSTQGTEAFF
TRBJ2-7 | TRBV21-1 | . | . | 13 | TGTGCCAGCAGCAAAGACAGGGCATACGAGCAGTACTTC | CASSKDRAYEQYF
TRBJ2-1 | TRBV9 | . | . | 16 | TGTGCCAGCAGCGCTGGGCGAGCGGTCTCCTACAATGAGCAGTTCTTC | CASSAGRAVSYNEQFF